This T cell receptor (beta chain) was found in a study of cytomegalovirus exposure and HLA in healthy donors. Findings and caveats of the study: From TCR beta sequences, most subjects' HLA-A and HLA-B alleles were reportedly predicted accurately. As confirmed in vitro, three CMV-associated chains were specific for CMV antigens. Analysis performed later showed TCR beta chains linked to HLA being more clonally expanded than equally common others.

CDR3 length: 18 residues. Germline V CDR1 and CDR2: SQVTM, ANQGSEA. V dropped 0 bases and J dropped 5; count of bases not matched to a gene: 18. As to this clone: What it recognizes is unknown.

Among the donors, all were healthy bone marrow donors. The PCR ran on 60 Vbeta and 13 Jbeta primers. The protocol was immunoSEQ multiplex PCR, while the TCRdb copy is restricted to in-frame clones and leaves out a portion. The profile shows roughly 150,000 clones, approximately 73% of them singletons. The specimen sequenced was PBMCs. This sequence joins TRBV29-1 and TRBJ2-5, with 7 bases lining up with TRBD2. This TCR was recovered from a woman under 30 in good health and CMV-seropositive. Here the CDR3 DNA reads TGCAGCGTTGAAGATCTTAGTCTGAAGCGGGGCCTCGGGGAGACCCAGTACTTC. It specifies CSVEDLSLKRGLGETQYF. The whole variable domain, filled in from reference TRBV29-1 and TRBJ2-5, reads SAVISQKPSRDICQRGTSLTIQCQVDSQVTMMFWYRQQPGQSLTLIATANQGSEATYESGFVIDKFPISRPNLTFSTLTVSNMSPEDSSIYLCSVEDLSLKRGLGETQYFGPGTRLLVL.